This TCR beta chain originates from a study of blood T cells in healthy people across ages. The study, taken as a whole, reports: Age showed a roughly linear inverse relationship with TCR beta diversity per million T cells. CMV status of donors was not determined, possibly confounding expanded clonotype changes.

The authors drew approximately 9 milliliters of peripheral blood from each donor. No fewer than 6.5 million PBMCs went into each sample. V was cut by 6 bases and J by 1 base, with 11 bases left in between. This CDR3 contains 14 residues. Per germline, CDR1 LGHDT and CDR2 YNNKEL (reference sequence). This clonotype was observed a few times. Its antigen remains unknown. Primers used in a second PCR of about 7 to 12 cycles were a sample-barcoded 5' primer and a J-beta primer mix. TCRdb reanalysed the 5' RACE reads using MiXCR and keeps one entry per CDR3 protein. The data show about 720,000 distinct CDR3 sequences, with roughly 20% seen just once and 22% held by the top ten.

Sequencing input: blood. The V and J genes are TRBV3-1 and TRBJ2-3, with D perhaps matching TRBD1 or TRBD2 (5 bases each). This sequence was found in a man between 70 and 80 years old in good health. This chain's CDR3 is CASRTLGGTDTQYF. The DNA of the CDR3 is TGTGCCAGCAGGACTTTGGGGGGCACAGATACGCAGTATTTT.